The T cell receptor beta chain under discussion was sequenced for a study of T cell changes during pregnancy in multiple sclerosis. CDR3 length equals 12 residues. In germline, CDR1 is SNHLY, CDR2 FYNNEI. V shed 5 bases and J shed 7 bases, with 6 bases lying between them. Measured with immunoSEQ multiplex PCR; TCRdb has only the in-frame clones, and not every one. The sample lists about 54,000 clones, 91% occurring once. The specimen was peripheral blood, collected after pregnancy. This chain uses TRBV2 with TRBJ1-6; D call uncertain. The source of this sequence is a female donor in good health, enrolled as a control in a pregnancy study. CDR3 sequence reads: CASSNNNSPLHF. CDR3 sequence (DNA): TGTGCCAGCAGTAACAACAATTCACCCCTCCACTTT.